This paragraph covers one TCR beta chain sequence. Its matching antigen is unknown. V lost 0 bases to trimming and J lost 2 bases, with 10 bases between them. The CDR3 totals 15 residues. This sample was taken from a study of T cell repertoires in cytomegalovirus infection. Study as a whole: It was the public TCR beta signatures that indicated both CMV infection and matching HLA type.

TCRdb fed the reads into MiXCR, producing one record per CDR3 protein. Among tens of thousands of distinct CDR3 sequences listed, 33% were seen once. V and J are TRBV12-3 or TRBV12-4 and TRBJ2-5; D remains unclear. This TCR derives from a human donor in good health (CMV status not recorded). Some clones in this sample may be carry-over from other donors' samples. Material: PBMCs, sequenced either directly or after in vitro stimulation (not recorded which). CDR3 in amino acids: CASSLAALMQETQYF. The CDR3 nucleotides are TGTGCCAGCAGTTTAGCGGCCTTGATGCAAGAGACCCAGTACTTC.